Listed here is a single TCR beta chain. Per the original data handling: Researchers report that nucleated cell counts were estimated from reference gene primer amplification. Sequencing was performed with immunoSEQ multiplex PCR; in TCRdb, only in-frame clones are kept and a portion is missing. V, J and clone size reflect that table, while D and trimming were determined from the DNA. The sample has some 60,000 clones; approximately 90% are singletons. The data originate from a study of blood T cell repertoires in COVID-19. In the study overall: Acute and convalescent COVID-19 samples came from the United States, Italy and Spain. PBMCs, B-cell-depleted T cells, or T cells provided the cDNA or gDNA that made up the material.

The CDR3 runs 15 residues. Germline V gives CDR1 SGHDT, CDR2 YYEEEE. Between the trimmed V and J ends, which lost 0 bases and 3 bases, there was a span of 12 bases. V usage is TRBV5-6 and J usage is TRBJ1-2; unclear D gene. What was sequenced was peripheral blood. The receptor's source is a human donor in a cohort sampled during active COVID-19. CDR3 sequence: CASSLGAYFDYGYTF. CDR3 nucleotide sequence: TGTGCCAGCAGCTTGGGGGCCTACTTCGACTATGGCTACACCTTC.